A single sample gave rise to the 6 T cell receptor beta chains below, sequenced in a study of TIL therapy for anti-PD-1-resistant metastatic lung cancer. Time point reported: pre-treatment sample, taken before nivolumab and TIL therapy. Sequencing used immunoSEQ v3. The repertoire was sequenced with immunoSEQ multiplex PCR; TCRdb's copy has only in-frame clones and lacks some. The sample has about 46,000 clones; approximately 86% are singletons. This sample comprised blood, obtained at baseline. All receptors derive from a person between 25 and 80 years old with non-small cell lung cancer.

This rearrangement joins TRBV13 to TRBJ2-3; no firm D call. In germline, CDR1 is PRHDT, CDR2 FYEKMQ (reference sequence). V was cut by 11 bases and J by 1 base, with 13 bases left in between. The CDR3 is made up of 13 amino acids. The CDR3 nucleotides read TGTGCCGCCAGAAGCGCGGGCACAGATACGCAGTATTTT. This translates into CAARSAGTDTQYF. Full variable domain (remainder filled in from reference TRBV13 and TRBJ2-3): AAGVIQSPRHLIKEKRETATLKCYPIPRHDTVYWYQQGPGQDPQFLISFYEKMQSDKGSIPDRFSAQQFSDYHSELNMSSLELGDSALYFCAARSAGTDTQYFGPGTRLTVL.

The rearrangement uses TRBV6-2 or TRBV6-3 and TRBJ1-6, with D perhaps matching TRBD1 (5 bases). The germline V gene has CDR1 MNHEY and CDR2 SVGEGT. There are 16 residues in the CDR3. Trimming stripped 4 bases from V and 0 bases from J, with 10 bases between. In DNA form, the CDR3 reads TGTGCCAGCAGTTCTGGGGCGCGCTCCTATAATTCACCCCTCCACTTT. Amino acids: CASSSGARSYNSPLHF.

The chain recombines TRBV5-1 with TRBJ2-7; a possible D gene is TRBD2 (6 bases). Germline V gives CDR1 SGHRS, CDR2 YFSETQ. The length of the CDR3 is 11 residues. V lost 6 bases and J 5 bases, leaving 9 bases between the germline ends. The CDR3 nucleotides are TGCGCCAGCATGGAGGGGAACGAGCAGTACTTC. Protein: CASMEGNEQYF.

This clone occurred a few times. The chain joins TRBV27 to TRBJ1-5; 8 bases fit TRBD1. CDR1 is MNHEY and CDR2 is SMNVEV in the germline V gene (reference sequence). V shed 5 bases and J 4 bases; nucleotides not matched to a gene: 4. This CDR3 region has 14 residues. CDR3 in amino acids: CASSPTGGNQPQHF. Here the CDR3 DNA reads TGTGCCAGCAGTCCAACAGGGGGGAATCAGCCCCAGCATTTT.

The chain carries TRBV28 and TRBJ2-1; the D is unclear. The CDR3 has 13 amino acids. V was clipped by 6 bases and J by 8 bases, with 14 bases between them. Per germline, CDR1 MDHEN and CDR2 SYDVKM. This chain's CDR3 is CASRGRPRDEQFF. The DNA for the CDR3 is TGTGCCAGCAGGGGTAGACCCAGAGATGAGCAGTTCTTC.

Here the CDR3 reads CAISLSGEDTQYF. The CDR3 nucleotides read TGTGCCATCAGCCTATCGGGGGAGGATACGCAGTATTTT. The chain combines TRBV10-3 with TRBJ2-3; D is possibly TRBD2 (6 bases). Between the trimmed V and J ends, which lost 6 bases and 6 bases, there was a span of 13 bases. The germline V gene has CDR1 ENHRY and CDR2 SYGVKD. The CDR3 has 13 residues.